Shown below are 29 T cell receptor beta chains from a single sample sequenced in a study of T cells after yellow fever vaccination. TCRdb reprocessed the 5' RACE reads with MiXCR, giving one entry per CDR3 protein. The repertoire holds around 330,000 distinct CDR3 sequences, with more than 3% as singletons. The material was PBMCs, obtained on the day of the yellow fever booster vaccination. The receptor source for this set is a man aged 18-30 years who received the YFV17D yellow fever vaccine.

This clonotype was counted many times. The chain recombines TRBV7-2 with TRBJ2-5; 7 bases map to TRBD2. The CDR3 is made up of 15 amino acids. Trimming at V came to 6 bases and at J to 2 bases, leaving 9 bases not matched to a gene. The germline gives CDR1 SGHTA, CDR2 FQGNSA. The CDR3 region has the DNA TGTGCCAGCAGTCCCGGGGGAGGGGTACAAGAGACCCAGTACTTC. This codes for CASSPGGGVQETQYF.

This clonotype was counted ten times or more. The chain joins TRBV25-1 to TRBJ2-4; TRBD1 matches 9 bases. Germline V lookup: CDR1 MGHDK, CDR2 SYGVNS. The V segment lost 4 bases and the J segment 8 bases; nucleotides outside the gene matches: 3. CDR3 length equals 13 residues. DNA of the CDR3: TGTGCCAGCAGTGTGACAGGGGGACACATTCAGTACTTC. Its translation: CASSVTGGHIQYF.

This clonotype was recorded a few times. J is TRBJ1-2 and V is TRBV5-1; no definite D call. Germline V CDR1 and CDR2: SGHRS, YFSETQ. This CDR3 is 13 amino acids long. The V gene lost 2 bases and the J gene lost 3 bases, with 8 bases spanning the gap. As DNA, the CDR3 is TGCGCCAGCAGCTTCGTCAGCGACTATGGCTACACCTTC. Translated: CASSFVSDYGYTF.

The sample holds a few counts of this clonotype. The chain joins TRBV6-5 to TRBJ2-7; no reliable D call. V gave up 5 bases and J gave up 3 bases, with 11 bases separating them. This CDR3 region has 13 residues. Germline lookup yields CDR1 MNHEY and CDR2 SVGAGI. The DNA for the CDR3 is TGTGCCAGCAGTCCCAGACACTACTACGAGCAGTACTTC. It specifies CASSPRHYYEQYF.

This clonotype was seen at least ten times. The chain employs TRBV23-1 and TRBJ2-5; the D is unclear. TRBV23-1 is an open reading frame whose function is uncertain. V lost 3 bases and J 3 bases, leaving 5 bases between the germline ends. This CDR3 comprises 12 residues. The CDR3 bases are TGCGCCAGCAGTCATAGGGAAGAGACCCAGTACTTC. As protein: CASSHREETQYF.

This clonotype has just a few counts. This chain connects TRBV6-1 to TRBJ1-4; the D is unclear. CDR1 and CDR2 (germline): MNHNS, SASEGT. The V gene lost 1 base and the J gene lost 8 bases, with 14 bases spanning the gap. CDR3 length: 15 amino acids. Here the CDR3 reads CASSEGVALREKLFF. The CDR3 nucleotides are TGTGCCAGCAGTGAAGGTGTGGCCTTGAGGGAAAAACTGTTTTTT.

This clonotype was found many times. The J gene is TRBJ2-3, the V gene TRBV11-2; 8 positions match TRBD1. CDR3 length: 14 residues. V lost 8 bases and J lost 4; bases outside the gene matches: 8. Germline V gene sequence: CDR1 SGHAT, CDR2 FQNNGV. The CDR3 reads CASAWTGLADTQYF. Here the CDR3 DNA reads TGTGCCAGCGCTTGGACAGGGCTTGCAGATACGCAGTATTTT.

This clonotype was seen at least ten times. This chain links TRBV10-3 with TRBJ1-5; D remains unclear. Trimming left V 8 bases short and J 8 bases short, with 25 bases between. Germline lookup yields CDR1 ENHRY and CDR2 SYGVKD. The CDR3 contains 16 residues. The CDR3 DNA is TGTGCCATCGGAAGCCCGGACCGCTCAAGGTTGGAGCCCCAGCATTTT. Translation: CAIGSPDRSRLEPQHF.

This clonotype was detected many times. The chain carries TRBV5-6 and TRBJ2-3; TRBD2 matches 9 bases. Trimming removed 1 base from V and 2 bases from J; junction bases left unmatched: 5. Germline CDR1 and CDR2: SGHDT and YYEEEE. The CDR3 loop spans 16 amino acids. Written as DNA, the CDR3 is TGTGCCAGCAGCTTGTTGGCTAGCGGGGACACAGATACGCAGTATTTT. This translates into CASSLLASGDTDTQYF.

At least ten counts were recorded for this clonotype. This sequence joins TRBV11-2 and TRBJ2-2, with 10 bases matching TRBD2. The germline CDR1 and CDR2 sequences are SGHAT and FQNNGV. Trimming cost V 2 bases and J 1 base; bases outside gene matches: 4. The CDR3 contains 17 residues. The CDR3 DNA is TGTGCCAGCAGCTTAATGCCTAGCGGGGGGAACACCGGGGAGCTGTTTTTT. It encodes CASSLMPSGGNTGELFF.

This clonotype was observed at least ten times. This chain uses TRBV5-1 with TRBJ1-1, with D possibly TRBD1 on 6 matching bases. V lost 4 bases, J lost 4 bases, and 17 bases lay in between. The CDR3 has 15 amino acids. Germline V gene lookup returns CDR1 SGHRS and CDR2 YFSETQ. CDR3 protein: CASSGSGARGTEAFF. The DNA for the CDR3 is TGCGCCAGCAGCGGATCGGGGGCAAGGGGCACTGAAGCTTTCTTT.

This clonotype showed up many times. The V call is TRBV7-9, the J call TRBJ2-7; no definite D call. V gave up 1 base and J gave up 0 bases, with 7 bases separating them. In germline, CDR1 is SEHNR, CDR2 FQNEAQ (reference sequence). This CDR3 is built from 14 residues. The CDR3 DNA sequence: TGTGCCAGCAGCTTAGGCGTCAACTCCTACGAGCAGTACTTC. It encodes CASSLGVNSYEQYF.

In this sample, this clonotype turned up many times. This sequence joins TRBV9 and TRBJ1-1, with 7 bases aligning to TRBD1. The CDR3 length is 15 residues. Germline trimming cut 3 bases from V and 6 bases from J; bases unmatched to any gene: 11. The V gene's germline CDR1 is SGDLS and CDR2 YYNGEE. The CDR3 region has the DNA TGTGCCAGCAGCGCGAAGGGAGGGGGCTCGTCTGAAGCTTTCTTT. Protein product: CASSAKGGGSSEAFF.

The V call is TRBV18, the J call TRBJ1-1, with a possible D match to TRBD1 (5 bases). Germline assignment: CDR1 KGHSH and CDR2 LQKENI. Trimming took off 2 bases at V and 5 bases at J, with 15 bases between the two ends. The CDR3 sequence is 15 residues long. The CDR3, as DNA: TGTGCCAGCTCACCATGGGTTACCGGGGGTACTGAAGCTTTCTTT. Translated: CASSPWVTGGTEAFF.

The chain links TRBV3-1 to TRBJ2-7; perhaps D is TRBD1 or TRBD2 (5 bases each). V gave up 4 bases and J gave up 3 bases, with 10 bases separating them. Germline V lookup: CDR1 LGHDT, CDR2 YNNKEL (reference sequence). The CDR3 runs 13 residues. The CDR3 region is CASSLGRDYEQYV. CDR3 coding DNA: TGTGCCAGCAGCCTGGGACGGGACTACGAGCAGTACGTC.

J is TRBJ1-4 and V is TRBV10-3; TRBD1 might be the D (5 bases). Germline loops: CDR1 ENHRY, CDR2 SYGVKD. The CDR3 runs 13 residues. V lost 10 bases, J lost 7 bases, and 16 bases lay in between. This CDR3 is CATAGAGGEKLFF. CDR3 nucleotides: TGTGCCACCGCCGGGGCGGGCGGTGAAAAACTGTTTTTT.

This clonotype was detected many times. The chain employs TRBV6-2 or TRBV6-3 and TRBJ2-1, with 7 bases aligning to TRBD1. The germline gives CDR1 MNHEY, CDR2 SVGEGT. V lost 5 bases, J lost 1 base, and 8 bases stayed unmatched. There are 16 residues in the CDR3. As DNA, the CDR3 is TGTGCCAGCAGTCCTGGGACAGTCTATTCCTACAATGAGCAGTTCTTC. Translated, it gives CASSPGTVYSYNEQFF.

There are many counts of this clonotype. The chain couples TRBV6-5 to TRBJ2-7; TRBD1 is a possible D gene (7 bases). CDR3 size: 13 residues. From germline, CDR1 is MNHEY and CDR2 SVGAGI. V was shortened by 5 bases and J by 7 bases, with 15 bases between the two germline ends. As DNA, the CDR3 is TGTGCCAGCAGTCCAGGGGGGATGGATGAGCAGTACGTC. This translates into CASSPGGMDEQYV.

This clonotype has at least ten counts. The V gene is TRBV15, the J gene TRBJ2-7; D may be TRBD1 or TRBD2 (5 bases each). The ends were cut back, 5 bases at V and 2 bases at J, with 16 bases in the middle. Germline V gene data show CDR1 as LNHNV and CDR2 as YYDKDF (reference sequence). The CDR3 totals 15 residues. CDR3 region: CATSDSGTRAYEQYF. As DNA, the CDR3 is TGTGCCACCAGCGACTCCGGGACCAGAGCCTACGAGCAGTACTTC.

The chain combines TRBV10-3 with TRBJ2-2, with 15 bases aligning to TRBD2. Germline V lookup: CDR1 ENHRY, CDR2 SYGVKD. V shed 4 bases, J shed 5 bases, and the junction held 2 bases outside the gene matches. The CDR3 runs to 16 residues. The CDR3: CAISGGLAGGTGELFF. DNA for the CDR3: TGTGCCATCAGTGGGGGACTAGCGGGGGGTACCGGGGAGCTGTTTTTT.

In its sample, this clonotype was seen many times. CDR3 nucleotide sequence: TGTGCCAGCAGCCCAAGGGACAGCTACTACGAGCAGTACTTC. Residues: CASSPRDSYYEQYF. V usage is TRBV7-9 and J usage is TRBJ2-7, with 7 bases identical to TRBD1. The CDR3 has 14 amino acids. Per germline, CDR1 SEHNR and CDR2 FQNEAQ (reference sequence). After removal of 5 bases from V and 3 bases from J, the junction contained 7 bases not matched to a gene.

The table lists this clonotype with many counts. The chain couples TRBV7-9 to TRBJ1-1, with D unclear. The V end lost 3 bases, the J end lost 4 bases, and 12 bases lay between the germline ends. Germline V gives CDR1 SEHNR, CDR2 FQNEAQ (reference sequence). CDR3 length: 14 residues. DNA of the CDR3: TGTGCCAGCAGCTTGAGGCCCGCGAGCACTGAAGCTTTCTTT. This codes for CASSLRPASTEAFF. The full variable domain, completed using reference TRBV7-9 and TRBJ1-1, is DTGVSQNPRHKITKRGQNVTFRCDPISEHNRLYWYRQTLGQGPEFLTYFQNEAQLEKSRLLSDRFSAERPKGSFSTLEIQRTEQGDSAMYLCASSLRPASTEAFFGQGTRLTVV.

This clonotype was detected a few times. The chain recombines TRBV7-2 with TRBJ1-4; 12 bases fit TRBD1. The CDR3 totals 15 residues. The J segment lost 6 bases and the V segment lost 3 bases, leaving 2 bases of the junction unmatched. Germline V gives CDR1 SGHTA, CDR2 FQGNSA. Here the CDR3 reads CASSFGTGGHEKLFF. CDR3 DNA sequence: TGTGCCAGCAGCTTCGGGACAGGGGGCCATGAAAAACTGTTTTTT. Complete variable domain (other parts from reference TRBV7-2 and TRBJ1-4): GAGVSQSPSNKVTEKGKDVELRCDPISGHTALYWYRQSLGQGLEFLIYFQGNSAPDKSGLPSDRFSAERTGGSVSTLTIQRTQQEDSAVYLCASSFGTGGHEKLFFGSGTQLSVL.

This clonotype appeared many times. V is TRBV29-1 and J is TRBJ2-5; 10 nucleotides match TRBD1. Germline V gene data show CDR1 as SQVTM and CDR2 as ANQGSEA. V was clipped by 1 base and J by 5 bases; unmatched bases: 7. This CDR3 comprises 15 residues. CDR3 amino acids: CSVEGQGAGEETQYF. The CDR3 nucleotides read TGCAGCGTTGAAGGACAGGGGGCGGGTGAGGAGACCCAGTACTTC.

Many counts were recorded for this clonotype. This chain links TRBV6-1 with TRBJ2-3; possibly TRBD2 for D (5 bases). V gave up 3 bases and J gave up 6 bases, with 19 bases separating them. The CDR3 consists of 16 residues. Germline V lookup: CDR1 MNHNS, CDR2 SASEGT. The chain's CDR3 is CASSDVGYGLADTQYF. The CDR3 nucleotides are TGTGCCAGCAGTGACGTAGGCTATGGTTTAGCGGATACGCAGTATTTT.

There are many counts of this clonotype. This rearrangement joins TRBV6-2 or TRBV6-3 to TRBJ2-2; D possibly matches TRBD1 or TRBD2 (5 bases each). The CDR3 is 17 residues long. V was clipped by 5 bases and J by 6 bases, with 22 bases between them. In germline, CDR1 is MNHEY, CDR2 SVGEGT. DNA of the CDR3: TGTGCCAGCAGTACCCTGGGCCGGGACGCAGGTTCCGGGGAGCTGTTTTTT. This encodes CASSTLGRDAGSGELFF.

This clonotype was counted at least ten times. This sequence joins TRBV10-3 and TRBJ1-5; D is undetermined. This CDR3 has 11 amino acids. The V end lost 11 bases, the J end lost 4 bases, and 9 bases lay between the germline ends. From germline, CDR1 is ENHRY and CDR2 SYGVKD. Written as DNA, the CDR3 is TGTGCCTCCGGACCTAATCAGCCCCAGCATTTT. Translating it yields CASGPNQPQHF.

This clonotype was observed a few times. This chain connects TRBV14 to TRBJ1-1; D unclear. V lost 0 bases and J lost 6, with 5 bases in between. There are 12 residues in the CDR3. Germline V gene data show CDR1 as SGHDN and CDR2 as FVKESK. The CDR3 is CASSQDHAEAFF. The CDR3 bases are TGTGCCAGCAGCCAAGATCACGCTGAAGCTTTCTTT. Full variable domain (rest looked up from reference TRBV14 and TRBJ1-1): EAGVTQFPSHSVIEKGQTVTLRCDPISGHDNLYWYRRVMGKEIKFLLHFVKESKQDESGMPNNRFLAERTGGTYSTLKVQPAELEDSGVYFCASSQDHAEAFFGQGTRLTVV.

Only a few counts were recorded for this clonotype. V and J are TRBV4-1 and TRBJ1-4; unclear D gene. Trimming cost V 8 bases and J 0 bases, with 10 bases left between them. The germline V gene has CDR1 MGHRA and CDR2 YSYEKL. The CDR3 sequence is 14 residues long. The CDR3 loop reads CASAVFATNEKLFF. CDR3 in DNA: TGCGCCAGCGCCGTGTTTGCAACTAATGAAAAACTGTTTTTT.